One and the same sample provided the 31 T cell receptor beta chains below, sequenced in a study of T cells in Graves' hyperthyroidism and ophthalmopathy. Amplification of TCR beta CDR3 regions used RNA as the template. The TCR CDR3 first-round RT-PCR relied on the HTBI primer set. TCRdb itself ran the multiplex PCR reads through MiXCR, one entry per CDR3 protein. The sample yields 350,000 or so distinct CDR3 sequences, roughly 15% seen once. Input material: blood. These receptors originate from a woman in her twenties or thirties with Graves' hyperthyroidism that later progressed to Graves' ophthalmopathy.

This rearrangement joins TRBV2 to TRBJ1-2; D not certain. Germline values: CDR1 SNHLY, CDR2 FYNNEI. V was trimmed by 6 bases and J by 1 base, leaving 12 bases between them. The CDR3 length is 14 residues. CDR3 region: CASSLGQDNYGYTF. The DNA for the CDR3 is TGTGCCAGCAGCTTAGGGCAGGATAACTATGGCTACACCTTC. Drawing the rest from reference TRBV2 and TRBJ1-2, the complete variable domain is EPEVTQTPSHQVTQMGQEVILRCVPISNHLYFYWYRQILGQKVEFLVSFYNNEISEKSEIFDDQFSVERPDGSNFTLKIRSTKLEDSAMYFCASSLGQDNYGYTFGSGTRLTVV.

This clonotype was picked up a small number of times. The V and J genes are TRBV28 and TRBJ2-1, with D tentatively TRBD1 or TRBD2 (5 bases each). The CDR3 is 15 amino acids. CDR1 and CDR2 (germline): MDHEN, SYDVKM. Trimming took 3 bases from V and 7 from J, leaving 16 bases between them. The CDR3, as DNA: TGTGCCAGCAGTTTTATGGGGGAGTTGGAAAATGAGCAGTTCTTC. Encoded protein: CASSFMGELENEQFF.

This sequence joins TRBV3-1 and TRBJ1-6; 8 bases agree with TRBD1. CDR1 and CDR2 (germline): LGHDT, YNNKEL (reference sequence). The ends lost 3 bases at V and 6 bases at J; junction bases unmatched: 4. The CDR3 contains 15 residues. The CDR3 DNA is TGTGCCAGCAGCCAGGTGGACAGGGTTAATTCACCCCTCCACTTT. It translates to CASSQVDRVNSPLHF.

This clonotype was seen repeatedly, ten times or more. The J gene is TRBJ2-3, the V gene TRBV20-1; 11 positions agree with TRBD2. The CDR3 extends over 15 amino acids. V lost 4 bases and J lost 5; bases outside the gene matches: 8. Germline loops: CDR1 DFQATT, CDR2 SNEGSKA (reference sequence). The CDR3 sequence: CSANRLAGTQDTQYF. DNA of the CDR3: TGCAGTGCTAACCGACTAGCGGGGACCCAAGATACGCAGTATTTT.

This clonotype has a count of ten or more. V gene TRBV7-9 combines with J gene TRBJ2-7; D ambiguous. Germline CDR1 and CDR2: SEHNR and FQNEAQ (reference sequence). Trimming shortened V by 4 bases and J by 4 bases, and 17 bases separated the two germline ends. The CDR3 loop spans 15 amino acids. CDR3 in DNA: TGTGCCAGCAGCTCTCCCTCGGGTCTCGGGTACGAGCAGTACTTC. Protein sequence: CASSSPSGLGYEQYF.

J is TRBJ1-5 and V is TRBV19; maybe TRBD1 (6 bases). The CDR3 loop spans 16 amino acids. The germline gives CDR1 LNHDA, CDR2 SQIVND (reference sequence). The V end was cut by 0 bases, the J end by 6 bases, with 15 bases between. The CDR3 sequence: CASSIDHRVFGQPQHF. In nucleotides, the CDR3 is TGTGCCAGTAGTATAGATCACAGGGTGTTTGGTCAGCCCCAGCATTTT.

The table lists this clonotype with many counts. The rearrangement joins TRBV6-1 to TRBJ2-2; 10 bases match TRBD1. The germline gives CDR1 MNHNS, CDR2 SASEGT. The CDR3 length is 16 residues. Trimming at V came to 6 bases and at J to 4 bases, leaving 8 bases not matched to a gene. The CDR3 DNA reads TGTGCCAGCAGAACCCCGGGACAGGGGAGCACCGGGGAGCTGTTTTTT. It yields the protein CASRTPGQGSTGELFF.

This clonotype was detected ten times or more. The chain is built from TRBV12-3 or TRBV12-4 and TRBJ1-2, with D unclear. Trimming removed 1 base at V and 7 bases at J, with 4 bases between. CDR3 size: 11 residues. This chain's CDR3 is CASSLGVGYTF. The CDR3 nucleotides are TGTGCCAGCAGTTTAGGGGTTGGCTACACCTTC.

Ten or more counts support this clonotype. This sequence joins TRBV27 and TRBJ2-2; TRBD1 matches at 7 bases. Germline loops: CDR1 MNHEY, CDR2 SMNVEV (reference sequence). J lost 4 bases, V lost 3 bases, and 14 bases had no gene match. The CDR3 is made up of 18 amino acids. CDR3 protein: CASSLFTPTGLGTGELFF. The DNA of the CDR3 is TGTGCCAGCAGTTTGTTTACCCCGACAGGGTTAGGCACCGGGGAGCTGTTTTTT.

At least ten counts were recorded for this clonotype. The V and J genes are TRBV6-1 and TRBJ1-5; no clear D. Trimming stripped 8 bases from V and 0 bases from J, with 5 bases between. The length of the CDR3 is 12 residues. Germline V lookup: CDR1 MNHNS, CDR2 SASEGT. CDR3 bases: TGTGCCAGCGGTCTTAGCAATCAGCCCCAGCATTTT. Amino acids: CASGLSNQPQHF.

The J gene is TRBJ2-3, the V gene TRBV6-2 or TRBV6-3; D uncertain. This CDR3 has 13 residues. Germline assignment: CDR1 MNHEY and CDR2 SVGEGT. Trimming left V 5 bases short and J 6 bases short, with 12 bases between. The CDR3 here is CASSQGKGDTQYF. The CDR3 DNA follows: TGTGCCAGCAGTCAAGGGAAAGGGGATACGCAGTATTTT.

This clonotype has a count of ten or more. J is TRBJ2-5 and V is TRBV20-1; the match to TRBD2 covers 7 bases. V lost 7 bases to trimming and J lost 2 bases; unmatched junction nucleotides: 7. Germline loops: CDR1 DFQATT, CDR2 SNEGSKA (reference sequence). The CDR3 is 13 amino acids. CDR3 sequence reads: CSVNRDYQETQYF. As DNA, the CDR3 is TGCAGTGTTAACCGGGACTATCAAGAGACCCAGTACTTC.

The chain links TRBV28 to TRBJ2-7; D gene uncertain. CDR1 MDHEN and CDR2 SYDVKM come from the germline V gene. The CDR3 contains 11 residues. Trimming removed 5 bases from V and 6 bases from J, with 8 bases in between. The DNA for the CDR3 is TGTGCCAGCAGTCAATGGTCCGAGCAGTACTTC. This gives the protein CASSQWSEQYF.

This clonotype was counted at least ten times. The rearrangement joins TRBV27 to TRBJ1-6; unclear D gene. CDR3 length: 13 residues. Between the trimmed V and J ends, which lost 3 bases and 7 bases, there was a span of 7 bases. Germline V lookup: CDR1 MNHEY, CDR2 SMNVEV (reference sequence). The CDR3 spells CASSFQLNSPLHF. Here the CDR3 DNA reads TGTGCCAGCAGTTTTCAATTGAATTCACCCCTCCACTTT.

This clonotype was picked up many times. The chain links TRBV20-1 to TRBJ2-7, with D uncertain. The CDR3 sequence is 16 residues long. Germline CDR1 is DFQATT and CDR2 is SNEGSKA (reference sequence). V was trimmed by 3 bases and J by 3 bases, leaving 21 bases between them. This CDR3 reads CSASRFLVAEHYEQYF. The CDR3 bases are TGCAGTGCTAGTCGTTTTTTGGTGGCAGAACACTACGAGCAGTACTTC.

This clonotype was counted at least ten times. The chain recombines TRBV20-1 with TRBJ2-3; 7 bases match TRBD2. There are 15 residues in the CDR3. The germline CDR1 and CDR2 sequences are DFQATT and SNEGSKA (reference sequence). V lost 6 bases and J lost 1; bases outside the gene matches: 10. The CDR3 nucleotides are TGCAGTGCCGGGATGCGGGAGAAAGGCACAGATACGCAGTATTTT. Translated: CSAGMREKGTDTQYF.

This clonotype was found many times. The chain joins TRBV15 to TRBJ2-7; no clear D. Per the germline V gene, CDR1 is LNHNV and CDR2 is YYDKDF (reference sequence). The CDR3 loop spans 14 amino acids. Between the trimmed V and J ends, which lost 0 bases and 1 base, there was a span of 7 bases. The chain's CDR3 is CATSRETRSYEQYF. CDR3 DNA sequence: TGTGCCACCAGCAGAGAAACGAGATCCTACGAGCAGTACTTC.

This clonotype was seen at least ten times. The DNA of the CDR3 is TGTGCCAGCAGCCTACAGACAGGGCGGGGGGGGGAGACCCAGTACTTC. This encodes CASSLQTGRGGETQYF. The chain combines TRBV11-2 with TRBJ2-5; 9 bases are shared with TRBD2. The trim removed 5 bases at V and 5 bases at J, leaving 12 bases unmatched. The CDR3 totals 16 residues. The germline V gene has CDR1 SGHAT and CDR2 FQNNGV.

This clonotype came up many times. This sequence joins TRBV28 and TRBJ1-5; D not certain. Trimming pared 2 bases from V and 0 bases from J, leaving 8 bases between. CDR3 length: 15 residues. CDR1 and CDR2 from the germline V gene are MDHEN and SYDVKM. The CDR3 sequence: CASSLGLLSNQPQHF. The CDR3 DNA reads TGTGCCAGCAGTTTAGGACTGCTTAGCAATCAGCCCCAGCATTTT.

This clonotype was seen many times. The genes are TRBV6-1 and TRBJ1-1, with TRBD1 identical over 9 bases. V lost 8 bases and J lost 5; bases outside the gene matches: 6. This CDR3 is 13 amino acids long. Germline CDR1 MNHNS, CDR2 SASEGT. CDR3 loop: CASGGQGWTEAFF. Written as DNA, the CDR3 is TGTGCCAGCGGGGGACAGGGCTGGACTGAAGCTTTCTTT.

This clonotype was counted ten times or more. The chain carries TRBV28 and TRBJ1-4, with D possibly TRBD1 on 6 matching bases. Germline CDR1 is MDHEN and CDR2 is SYDVKM. CDR3 length equals 13 residues. Trimming pared 4 bases from V and 8 bases from J, leaving 11 bases between. CDR3 sequence reads: CASSYGGQEKLFF. The CDR3 DNA follows: TGTGCCAGCAGTTATGGGGGGCAGGAAAAACTGTTTTTT.

This clonotype has a count of ten or more. The rearrangement uses TRBV27 and TRBJ2-1, with 12 positions matching TRBD2. V shed 5 bases and J 4 bases; nucleotides not matched to a gene: 6. The V gene's germline CDR1 is MNHEY and CDR2 SMNVEV (reference sequence). This CDR3 contains 16 residues. The CDR3 loop is CASSPGLAGKYNEQFF. CDR3 nucleotide sequence: TGTGCCAGCAGTCCCGGACTAGCGGGGAAATACAATGAGCAGTTCTTC.

DNA for the CDR3: TGTGCCAACAGGCACAGCACCGGGGAGCTGTTTTTT. Protein product: CANRHSTGELFF. The V gene is TRBV6-1, the J gene TRBJ2-2; TRBD1 might be the D (5 bases). This CDR3 spans 12 amino acids. The V gene lost 10 bases and the J gene lost 4 bases, with 10 bases spanning the gap. Germline lookup yields CDR1 MNHNS and CDR2 SASEGT.

At least ten counts were recorded for this clonotype. This chain links TRBV28 with TRBJ1-1; D is unclear. Trimming took 3 bases from V and 0 from J, leaving 14 bases between them. The CDR3 is 16 residues long. The germline V gene has CDR1 MDHEN and CDR2 SYDVKM. The CDR3 sequence: CASSFIGEGLNTEAFF. The CDR3 nucleotides are TGTGCCAGCAGTTTTATTGGGGAGGGATTGAACACTGAAGCTTTCTTT.

This chain uses TRBV20-1 with TRBJ2-3; the D gene is possibly TRBD1 (6 bases). Germline V gene sequence: CDR1 DFQATT, CDR2 SNEGSKA (reference sequence). V was cut by 3 bases and J by 5 bases, with 18 bases left in between. The length of the CDR3 is 15 residues. The CDR3 reads CSARDPQGPQDTQYF. Here the CDR3 DNA reads TGCAGTGCTAGGGATCCACAGGGACCTCAAGATACGCAGTATTTT.

This clonotype was counted many times. The V call is TRBV28, the J call TRBJ2-7; D could derive from TRBD1 or TRBD2 (7 bases each). Trimming pared 6 bases from V and 6 bases from J, leaving 21 bases between. CDR1 MDHEN and CDR2 SYDVKM come from the germline V gene. The CDR3 has 15 residues. CDR3 in DNA: TGTGCCAGCAGGGAACAGGGGAGGGTGTCTGGCGAGCAGTACTTC. Translated: CASREQGRVSGEQYF.

This clonotype was observed at least ten times. The chain recombines TRBV7-2 with TRBJ2-1; TRBD2 aligns across 9 bases. V lost 2 bases and J lost 7; bases outside the gene matches: 9. Germline loops: CDR1 SGHTA, CDR2 FQGNSA. CDR3 size: 16 residues. DNA for the CDR3: TGTGCCAGCAGCTTATTAGCGGGAGTGCCGAGTAATGAGCAGTTCTTC. Protein product: CASSLLAGVPSNEQFF.

The gene calls are TRBV20-1 and TRBJ1-5; D is ambiguous. CDR1 is DFQATT, CDR2 SNEGSKA, per germline (reference sequence). The V gene lost 4 bases and the J gene lost 4 bases, with 11 bases spanning the gap. The CDR3 totals 13 residues. The CDR3 DNA is TGCAGTGCTACGAAGGGAGTTAATCAGCCCCAGCATTTT. This gives the protein CSATKGVNQPQHF.

The table lists this clonotype with many counts. This chain uses TRBV5-5 with TRBJ2-7, with no clear D. V lost 1 base and J 3 bases, leaving 8 bases between the germline ends. The CDR3 has 13 residues. Germline V gives CDR1 SGHKS, CDR2 YYEKEE (reference sequence). CDR3: CASSLYTDYEQYF. As DNA, the CDR3 is TGTGCCAGCAGCTTGTATACAGACTACGAGCAGTACTTC.

The chain employs TRBV18 and TRBJ2-1; the match to TRBD1 covers 8 bases. CDR1 KGHSH and CDR2 LQKENI come from the germline V gene. This CDR3 comprises 16 residues. Trimming at V came to 3 bases and at J to 9 bases, leaving 13 bases not matched to a gene. This CDR3 reads CASSPPAGTGRGEQFF. CDR3 in DNA: TGTGCCAGCTCACCCCCGGCGGGGACAGGTCGTGGTGAGCAGTTCTTC.

Many counts were recorded for this clonotype. This chain uses TRBV5-1 with TRBJ2-7; D is unresolved. Germline values: CDR1 SGHRS, CDR2 YFSETQ. V was trimmed by 0 bases and J by 2 bases, leaving 12 bases between them. The CDR3 sequence is 15 residues long. Here the CDR3 DNA reads TGCGCCAGCAGCTTGGGGTGGGAAGGAGCCTACGAGCAGTACTTC. Protein sequence: CASSLGWEGAYEQYF.